This TCR beta chain was profiled in a study of blood T cell repertoires in COVID-19. The assay was immunoSEQ multiplex PCR, and TCRdb's table has in-frame clones only and misses some. The sample includes about 200,000 clones, 84% of them seen just once. V lost 3 bases and J lost 8; bases outside the gene matches: 13. The CDR3 consists of 17 residues. Germline loops: CDR1 MNHEY, CDR2 SMNVEV (reference sequence). Donors in Cohort 3 counted as recovered after two negative PCRs, clearance, or symptom resolution. This TCR was sampled from a man aged 35-49 years who had recovered from COVID-19. Source material: PBMCs or T cells enriched from blood (not recorded which). The chain employs TRBV27 and TRBJ2-4, with 10 bases lining up with TRBD2. The CDR3 protein is CASSFCPILAGCHIQYF. In DNA form, the CDR3 reads TGTGCCAGCAGTTTTTGCCCCATACTAGCGGGGTGCCACATTCAGTACTTC.